This TCR beta chain was recorded in a study of post-analysis software for immune sequencing data. Study overall: Included courses were relapsing-remitting and secondary progressive multiple sclerosis; progressive-relapsing multiple sclerosis was also included.

General observations from the study: The authors found that F measure strongly co-clustered same-batch samples. Significantly lower normalized Chao1 diversity was seen in multiple sclerosis patients than in controls. Elevated frequency relative to controls characterized four or five TRBV segments in patients, TRBV5-6, TRBV5-1 and TRBV20-1 among them.

The ends lost 0 bases at V and 7 bases at J; junction bases unmatched: 7. The V gene's germline CDR1 is SGHRS and CDR2 YFSETQ. The length of the CDR3 is 15 residues. Prepared libraries of TCR beta cDNA carried unique molecular identifiers. It was from approximately 0.91 to 9.4 million T cells that approximately 500,000 cDNA molecules came. TCRdb reprocessed the PCR reads via MiXCR and lists one record per CDR3 protein. The table includes hundreds of thousands of distinct CDR3 sequences, 30% detected once. This clonotype was seen only once. Its antigen is not known. Sequencing was carried out using blood. The receptor was isolated from a girl under 18 with multiple sclerosis. The rearrangement joins TRBV5-1 to TRBJ1-1, with TRBD1 matching 9 bases. CDR3 amino acids: CASSLATGGLGEAFF. The DNA of the CDR3 is TGCGCCAGCAGCTTGGCAACAGGGGGCTTGGGTGAAGCTTTCTTT.